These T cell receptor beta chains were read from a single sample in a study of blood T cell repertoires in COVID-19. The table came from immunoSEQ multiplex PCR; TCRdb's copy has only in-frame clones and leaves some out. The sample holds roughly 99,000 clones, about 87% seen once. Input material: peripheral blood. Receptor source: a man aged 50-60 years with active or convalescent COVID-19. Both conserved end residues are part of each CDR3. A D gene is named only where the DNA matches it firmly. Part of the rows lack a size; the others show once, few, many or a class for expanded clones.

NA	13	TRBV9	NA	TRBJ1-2	CASSPRGGNGYTF	TGTGCCAGCAGCCCCAGAGGGGGAAATGGCTACACCTTC
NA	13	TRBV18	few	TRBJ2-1	CASSPSSYNEQFF	TGTGCCAGCTCACCCAGCTCCTACAATGAGCAGTTCTTC
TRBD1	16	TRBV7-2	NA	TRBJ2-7	CASSRAGTGGEREQYF	TGTGCCAGCAGCCGTGCCGGGACAGGGGGGGAGAGGGAGCAGTACTTC
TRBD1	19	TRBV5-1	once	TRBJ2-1	CASSPQGQGIVAKENEQFF	TGCGCCAGCAGCCCCCAGGGACAGGGGATAGTGGCCAAGGAGAATGAGCAGTTCTTC
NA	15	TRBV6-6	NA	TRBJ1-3	CASSFAAGSGNTIYF	TGTGCCAGCAGTTTCGCCGCGGGCTCTGGAAACACCATATATTTT
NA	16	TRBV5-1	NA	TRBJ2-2	CASSVGTRTRTGELFF	TGCGCCAGCAGCGTCGGGACACGTACTCGCACCGGGGAGCTGTTTTTT
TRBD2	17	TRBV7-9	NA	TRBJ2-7	CASSSSTTSGPSYEQYF	TGTGCCAGCAGCTCCAGTACCACTAGCGGGCCCTCCTACGAGCAGTACTTC
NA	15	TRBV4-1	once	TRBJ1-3	CASSQDPGSGNTIYF	TGCGCCAGCAGCCAAGACCCCGGGTCTGGAAACACCATATATTTT
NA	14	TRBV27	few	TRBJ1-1	CASRPRGRYTEAFF	TGTGCCAGCAGACCGCGGGGGAGGTACACTGAAGCTTTCTTT
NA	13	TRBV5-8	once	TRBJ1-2	CASSLGQGIGYTF	TGTGCCAGCAGCTTGGGGCAGGGGATCGGCTACACCTTC
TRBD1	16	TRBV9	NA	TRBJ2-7	CASSGGQGTLPYEQYF	TGTGCCAGCAGCGGCGGACAGGGTACCCTTCCCTACGAGCAGTACTTC
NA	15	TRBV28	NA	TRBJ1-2	CASSSLGRGNYGYTF	TGTGCCAGCTCAAGCCTGGGAAGGGGAAACTATGGCTACACCTTC
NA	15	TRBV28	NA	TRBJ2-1	CASRTGEGSYNEQFF	TGTGCCAGCCGGACGGGGGAAGGCTCCTACAATGAGCAGTTCTTC
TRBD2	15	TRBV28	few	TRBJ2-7	CASSLPGLARYEQYF	TGTGCCAGTTCTTTACCGGGACTAGCGCGTTACGAGCAGTACTTC
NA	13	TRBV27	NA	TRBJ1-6	CASSFSSDSPLHF	TGTGCCAGCAGTTTCTCCAGCGATTCACCCCTCCACTTT
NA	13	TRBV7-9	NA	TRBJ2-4	CASSVYAKNIQYF	TGTGCCAGCAGCGTCTACGCCAAAAACATTCAGTACTTC
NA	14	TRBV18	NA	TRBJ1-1	CASSPQGVNTEAFF	TGTGCCAGCTCACCACAGGGGGTGAACACTGAAGCTTTCTTT
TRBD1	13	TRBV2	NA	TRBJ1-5	CAWAGQAGEPQHF	TGTGCCTGGGCCGGACAGGCCGGAGAGCCCCAGCATTTT
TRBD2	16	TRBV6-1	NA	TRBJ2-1	CASSDRTSERYNEQFF	TGTGCCAGCAGTGATCGGACTAGCGAACGCTACAATGAGCAGTTCTTC
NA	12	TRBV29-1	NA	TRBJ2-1	CSVEVSRNEQFF	TGCAGCGTTGAAGTATCTAGGAATGAGCAGTTCTTC
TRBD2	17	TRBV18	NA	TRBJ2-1	CASSPRLAGGNYNEQFF	TGTGCCAGCTCTCCCCGTCTAGCGGGAGGGAACTACAATGAGCAGTTCTTC
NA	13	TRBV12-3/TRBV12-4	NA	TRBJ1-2	CASSLDSNYGYTF	TGTGCCAGCAGTCTTGACAGTAACTATGGCTACACCTTC
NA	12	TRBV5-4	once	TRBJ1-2	CASSLRYYGYTF	TGTGCCAGCAGCTTGCGGTACTATGGCTACACCTTC
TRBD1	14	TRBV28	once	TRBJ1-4	CASSLVRGPRKLFF	TGTGCCAGCAGTTTAGTCAGGGGGCCTAGAAAACTGTTTTTT
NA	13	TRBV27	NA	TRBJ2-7	CASSYRAPYEQYF	TGTGCCAGCAGCTACAGGGCCCCCTACGAGCAGTACTTC
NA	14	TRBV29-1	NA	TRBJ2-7	CSVEMASVSYEQYF	TGCAGCGTTGAAATGGCTAGCGTCTCCTACGAGCAGTACTTC
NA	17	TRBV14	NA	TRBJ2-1	CASSQDVLGLESDEQFF	TGTGCCAGCAGCCAAGATGTTCTAGGACTTGAGTCGGATGAGCAGTTCTTC
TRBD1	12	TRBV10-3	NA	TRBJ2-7	CATMGQSYEQYF	TGTGCCACCATGGGACAGAGCTACGAGCAGTACTTC
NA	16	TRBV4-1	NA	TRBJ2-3	CASSPQGLIRTDTQYF	TGCGCCAGCAGCCCCCAAGGACTCATTCGCACAGATACGCAGTATTTT
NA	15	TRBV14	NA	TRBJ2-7	CASSQEVGWGHEQYF	TGTGCCAGCAGCCAAGAAGTCGGATGGGGCCACGAGCAGTACTTC
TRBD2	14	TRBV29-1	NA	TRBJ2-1	CSVEWAGGVNEQFF	TGCAGCGTTGAGTGGGCGGGAGGGGTCAATGAGCAGTTCTTC
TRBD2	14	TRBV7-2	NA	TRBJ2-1	CASRPSGWPNEQFF	TGTGCCAGCAGACCTAGCGGATGGCCAAATGAGCAGTTCTTC
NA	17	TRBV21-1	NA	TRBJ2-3	CASSKEGGTGVTDTQYF	TGTGCCAGCAGCAAAGAAGGGGGGACAGGGGTCACAGATACGCAGTATTTT
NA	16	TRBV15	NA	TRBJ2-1	CATSEGGVYSYNEQFF	TGTGCCACCAGCGAGGGGGGGGTGTACTCCTACAATGAGCAGTTCTTC
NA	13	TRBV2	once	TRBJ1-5	CASSDANYQPQHF	TGTGCCAGCAGTGACGCCAACTATCAGCCCCAGCATTTT
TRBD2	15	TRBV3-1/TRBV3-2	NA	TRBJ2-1	CASSQGGSSYNEQFF	TGTGCCAGCAGCCAGGGGGGGAGCTCCTACAATGAGCAGTTCTTC
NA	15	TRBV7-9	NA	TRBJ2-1	CASSLAGSSYNEQFF	TGTGCCAGCAGCTTAGCAGGGAGCTCCTACAATGAGCAGTTCTTC
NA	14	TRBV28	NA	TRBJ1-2	CASSSHGTPYGYTF	TGTGCCAGCAGTTCCCACGGGACTCCATATGGCTACACCTTC
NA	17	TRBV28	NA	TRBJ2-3	CASSLGQGQLSLNTQYF	TGTGCCAGCAGTTTGGGTCAGGGGCAGCTATCTCTTAATACGCAGTATTTT
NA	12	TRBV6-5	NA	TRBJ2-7	CAARGDGNEQYF	TGTGCCGCCAGGGGAGATGGAAACGAGCAGTACTTC
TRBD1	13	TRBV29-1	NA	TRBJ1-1	CSVRDRAPTEAFF	TGCAGCGTTCGGGACAGGGCCCCCACTGAAGCTTTCTTT